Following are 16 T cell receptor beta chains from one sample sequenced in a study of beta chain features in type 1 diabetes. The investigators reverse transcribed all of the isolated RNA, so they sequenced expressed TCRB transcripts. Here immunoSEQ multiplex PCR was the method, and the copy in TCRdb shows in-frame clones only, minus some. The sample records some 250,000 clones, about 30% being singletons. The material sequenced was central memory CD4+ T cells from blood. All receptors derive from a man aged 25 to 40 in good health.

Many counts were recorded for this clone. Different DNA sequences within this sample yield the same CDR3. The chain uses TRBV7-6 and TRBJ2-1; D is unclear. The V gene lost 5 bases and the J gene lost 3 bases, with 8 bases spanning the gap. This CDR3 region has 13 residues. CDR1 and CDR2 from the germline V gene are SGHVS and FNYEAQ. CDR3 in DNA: TGTGCCAGCAGCCTCGGCCACTACAATGAGCAGTTCTTC. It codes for CASSLGHYNEQFF.

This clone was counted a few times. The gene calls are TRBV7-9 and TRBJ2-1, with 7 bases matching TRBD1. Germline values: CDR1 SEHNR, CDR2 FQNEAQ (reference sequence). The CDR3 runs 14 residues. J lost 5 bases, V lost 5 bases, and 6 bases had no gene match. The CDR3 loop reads CASSLGTANNEQFF. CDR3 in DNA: TGTGCCAGCAGCCTCGGGACAGCTAACAATGAGCAGTTCTTC.

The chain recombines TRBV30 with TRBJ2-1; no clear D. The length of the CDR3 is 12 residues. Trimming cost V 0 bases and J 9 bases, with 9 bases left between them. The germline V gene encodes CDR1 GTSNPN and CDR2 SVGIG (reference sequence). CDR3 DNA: TGTGCCTGGAGTGTACTACTCCGTGAGCAGTTCTTC. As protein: CAWSVLLREQFF.

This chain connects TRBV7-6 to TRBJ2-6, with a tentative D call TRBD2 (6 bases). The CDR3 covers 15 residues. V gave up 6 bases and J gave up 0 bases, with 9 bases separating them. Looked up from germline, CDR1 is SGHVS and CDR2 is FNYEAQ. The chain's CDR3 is CASSSGDSGANVLTF. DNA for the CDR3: TGTGCCAGCAGTTCGGGGGACTCTGGGGCCAACGTCCTGACTTTC. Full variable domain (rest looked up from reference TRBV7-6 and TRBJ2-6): GAGVSQSPRYKVTKRGQDVALRCDPISGHVSLYWYRQALGQGPEFLTYFNYEAQQDKSGLPNDRFSAERPEGSISTLTIQRTEQRDSAMYRCASSSGDSGANVLTFGAGSRLTVL.

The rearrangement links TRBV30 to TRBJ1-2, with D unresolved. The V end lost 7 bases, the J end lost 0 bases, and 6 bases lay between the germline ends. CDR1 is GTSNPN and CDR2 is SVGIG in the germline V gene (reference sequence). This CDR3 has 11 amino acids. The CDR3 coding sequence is TGTGCCTCCCCGTCTAACTATGGCTACACCTTC. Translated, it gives CASPSNYGYTF.

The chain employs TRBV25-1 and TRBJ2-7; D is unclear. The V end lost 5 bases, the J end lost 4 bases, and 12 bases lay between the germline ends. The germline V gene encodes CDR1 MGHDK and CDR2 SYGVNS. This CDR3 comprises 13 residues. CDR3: CASSPSPGYEQYF. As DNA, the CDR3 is TGTGCCAGCAGTCCTTCTCCCGGTTACGAGCAGTACTTC.

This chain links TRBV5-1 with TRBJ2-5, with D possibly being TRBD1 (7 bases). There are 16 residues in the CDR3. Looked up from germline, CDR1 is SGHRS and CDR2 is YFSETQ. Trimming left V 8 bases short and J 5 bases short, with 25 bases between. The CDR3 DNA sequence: TGCGCCAGTCGGCTTCCTCCCTCGACAGGGAGGGAGACCCAGTACTTC. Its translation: CASRLPPSTGRETQYF. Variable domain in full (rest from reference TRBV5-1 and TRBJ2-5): KAGVTQTPRYLIKTRGQQVTLSCSPISGHRSVSWYQQTPGQGLQFLFEYFSETQRNKGNFPGRFSGRQFSNSRSEMNVSTLELGDSALYLCASRLPPSTGRETQYFGPGTRLLVL.

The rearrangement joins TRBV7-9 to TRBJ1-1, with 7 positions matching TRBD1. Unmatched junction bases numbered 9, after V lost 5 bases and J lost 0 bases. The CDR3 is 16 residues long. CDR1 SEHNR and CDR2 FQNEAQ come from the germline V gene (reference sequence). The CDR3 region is CASSLTGTVMNTEAFF. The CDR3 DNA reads TGTGCCAGCAGCCTTACCGGGACAGTCATGAACACTGAAGCTTTCTTT. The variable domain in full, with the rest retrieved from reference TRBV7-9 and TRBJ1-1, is DTGVSQNPRHKITKRGQNVTFRCDPISEHNRLYWYRQTLGQGPEFLTYFQNEAQLEKSRLLSDRFSAERPKGSFSTLEIQRTEQGDSAMYLCASSLTGTVMNTEAFFGQGTRLTVV.

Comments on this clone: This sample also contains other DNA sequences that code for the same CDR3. DNA for the CDR3: TGTGCCAGCAGTCTGCGGGATAGCTCCTACAATGAGCAGTTCTTC. Amino acids: CASSLRDSSYNEQFF. V usage is TRBV6-5 and J usage is TRBJ2-1; a possible D gene is TRBD2 (6 bases). Trimming removed 5 bases from V and 0 bases from J, with 11 bases in between. Germline CDR1 MNHEY, CDR2 SVGAGI. The CDR3 runs to 15 residues.

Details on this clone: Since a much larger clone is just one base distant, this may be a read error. CDR3 DNA: TGTGCCAGCGCACTTCGACAGCTAAATACAGATACGCAGTATTTT. It encodes CASALRQLNTDTQYF. V is TRBV18 and J is TRBJ2-3, with a tentative D call TRBD1 (5 bases). CDR1 and CDR2 from the germline V gene are KGHSH and LQKENI. This CDR3 comprises 15 residues. Trimming removed 8 bases at V and 3 bases at J, with 18 bases between.

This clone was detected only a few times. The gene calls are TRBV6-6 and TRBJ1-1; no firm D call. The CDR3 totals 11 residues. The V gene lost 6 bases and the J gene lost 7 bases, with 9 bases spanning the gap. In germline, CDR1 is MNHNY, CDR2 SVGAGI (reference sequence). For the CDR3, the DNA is TGTGCCAGCAGCTTAGAGGGTGAAGCTTTCTTT. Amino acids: CASSLEGEAFF.

The CDR3 is CASSSDYSGNEQFF. Written as DNA, the CDR3 is TGTGCCAGCAGCTCGGACTATTCCGGGAATGAGCAGTTCTTC. The chain combines TRBV7-2 with TRBJ2-1, with D maybe TRBD2 (6 bases). CDR1 is SGHTA, CDR2 FQGNSA, per germline. The V end lost 4 bases, the J end lost 7 bases, and 14 bases lay between the germline ends. CDR3 size: 14 residues. The full variable domain, rest sourced from reference TRBV7-2 and TRBJ2-1, is GAGVSQSPSNKVTEKGKDVELRCDPISGHTALYWYRQSLGQGLEFLIYFQGNSAPDKSGLPSDRFSAERTGGSVSTLTIQRTQQEDSAVYLCASSSDYSGNEQFFGPGTRLTVL.

For the CDR3, the DNA is TGTGCCAGCAGTTTGGGACTCTCGACTACTAATGAAAAACTGTTTTTT. Its protein product is CASSLGLSTTNEKLFF. This chain uses TRBV28 with TRBJ1-4, with D possibly matching TRBD1 (5 bases). Germline V gene sequence: CDR1 MDHEN, CDR2 SYDVKM. Trimming left V 3 bases short and J 2 bases short, with 13 bases between. The CDR3 is 16 residues long.

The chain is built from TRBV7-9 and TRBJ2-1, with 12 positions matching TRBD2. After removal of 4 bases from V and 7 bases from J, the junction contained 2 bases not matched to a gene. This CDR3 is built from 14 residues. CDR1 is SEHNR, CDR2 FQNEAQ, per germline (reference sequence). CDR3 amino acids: CASSWTSGVNEQFF. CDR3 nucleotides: TGTGCCAGCAGCTGGACTAGCGGGGTTAATGAGCAGTTCTTC.

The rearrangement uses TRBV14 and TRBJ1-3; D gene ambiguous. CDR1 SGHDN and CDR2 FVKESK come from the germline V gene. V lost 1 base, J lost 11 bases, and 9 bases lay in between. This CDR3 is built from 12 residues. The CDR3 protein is CASSQATLAIYF. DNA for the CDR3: TGTGCCAGCAGCCAAGCAACGTTAGCCATATATTTT.

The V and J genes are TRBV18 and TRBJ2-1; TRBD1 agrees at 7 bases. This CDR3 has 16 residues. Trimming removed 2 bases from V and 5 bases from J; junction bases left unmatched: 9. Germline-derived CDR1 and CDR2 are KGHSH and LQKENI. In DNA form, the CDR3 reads TGTGCCAGCTCACCAGCCACAGGGGCGTTTAACAATGAGCAGTTCTTC. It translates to CASSPATGAFNNEQFF.